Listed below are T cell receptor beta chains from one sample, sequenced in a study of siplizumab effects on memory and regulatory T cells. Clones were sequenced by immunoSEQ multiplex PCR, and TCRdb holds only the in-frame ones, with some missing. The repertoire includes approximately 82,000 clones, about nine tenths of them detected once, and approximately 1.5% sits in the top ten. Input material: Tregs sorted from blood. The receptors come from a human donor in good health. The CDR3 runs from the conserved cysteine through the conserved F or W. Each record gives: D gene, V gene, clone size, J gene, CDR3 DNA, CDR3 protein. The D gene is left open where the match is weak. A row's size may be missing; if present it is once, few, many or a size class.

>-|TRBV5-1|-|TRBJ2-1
TGCGCCAGCGGCGGTAATGAGCAGTTCTTC
CASGGNEQFF
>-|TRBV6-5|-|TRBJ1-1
TGTGCCAGCAGCCTCACAGGGTTTGAAGCTTTCTTT
CASSLTGFEAFF
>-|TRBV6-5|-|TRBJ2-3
TGTGCCAGCAGTTTAGTCCCAGGAGAGGCAGATACGCAGTATTTT
CASSLVPGEADTQYF
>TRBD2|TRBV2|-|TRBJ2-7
TGTGCCAGCTTAGGGGAGTTTGGCGGGGGGCCGAGCTCCTACGAGCAGTACTTC
CASLGEFGGGPSSYEQYF
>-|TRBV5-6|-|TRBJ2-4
TGTGCCAGCAGCTTGTTTCAGGGGCAAGCCAAAAACATTCAGTACTTC
CASSLFQGQAKNIQYF
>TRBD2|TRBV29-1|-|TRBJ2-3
TGCAGCGTTTTAGCGGGGCTGGTGACAGATACGCAGTATTTT
CSVLAGLVTDTQYF
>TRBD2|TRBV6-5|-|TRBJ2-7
TGTGCCAGCACCGGGACTAGCGGGGGGGAACCCGAGCAGTACTTC
CASTGTSGGEPEQYF
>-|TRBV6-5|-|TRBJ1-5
TGTGCCAGCAGTTACTCGAACGCGGGCAATCAGCCCCAGCATTTT
CASSYSNAGNQPQHF
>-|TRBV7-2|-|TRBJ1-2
TGTGCCAGCAGCTCAACCGGGACACCCTATGGCTACACCTTC
CASSSTGTPYGYTF
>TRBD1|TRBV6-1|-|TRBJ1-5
TGTGCCAGCAGCCAACAGGGGCTCCTCAATCAGCCCCAGCATTTT
CASSQQGLLNQPQHF
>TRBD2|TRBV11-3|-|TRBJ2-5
TGTGCCAGCAGCGTAGCGGGGGGCGTCGAGACCCAGTACTTC
CASSVAGGVETQYF
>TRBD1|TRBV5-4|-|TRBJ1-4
TGTGCCAGCAGCGCCGGGACAGTTCCCGAAAAACTGTTTTTT
CASSAGTVPEKLFF
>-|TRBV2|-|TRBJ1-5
TGTGCCAGCAGTGCGGGACACCGTAATCAGCCCCAGCATTTT
CASSAGHRNQPQHF
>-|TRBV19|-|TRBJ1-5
TGTGCCAGTAGGGCCCTTGATAGGGTTTATAGCAATCAGCCCCAGCATTTT
CASRALDRVYSNQPQHF
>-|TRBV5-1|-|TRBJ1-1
TGCGCCAGCAGCACTGACCCGGGGTGGGATCGCCTCTTCTTT
CASSTDPGWDRLFF
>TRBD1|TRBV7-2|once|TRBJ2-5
TGTGCCAGCAGCTCCGGGACAGGGTGGAAGCAGTACTTC
CASSSGTGWKQYF
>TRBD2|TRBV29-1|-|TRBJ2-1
TGCAGCGTTGAAGATAGACTAGCTTTCAATGAGCAGTTCTTC
CSVEDRLAFNEQFF
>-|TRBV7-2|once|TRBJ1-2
TGTGCCAGCAGCTTGGGGCCAGCTAACTATGGCTACACCTTC
CASSLGPANYGYTF
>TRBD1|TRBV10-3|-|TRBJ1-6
TGTGCCATCAGTGTAAACAGGGGGGGCAATTCACCCCTCCACTTT
CAISVNRGGNSPLHF
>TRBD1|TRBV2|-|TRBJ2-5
TGTGCCAGCAGCGGGACAGGGAGGGAAGAGACCCAGTACTTC
CASSGTGREETQYF
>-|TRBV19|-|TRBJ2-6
TGTGCCAGTAGTAGGTCTCTCTCTGGGGCCAACGTCCTGACTTTC
CASSRSLSGANVLTF
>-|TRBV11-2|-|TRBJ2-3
TGTGCCAGCAGGCCGACAGCAAACACAGATACGCAGTATTTT
CASRPTANTDTQYF
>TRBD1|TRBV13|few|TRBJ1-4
TGTGCCAGCAGCTACAAGCAGGGGGCGGGAGAAAAACTGTTTTTT
CASSYKQGAGEKLFF
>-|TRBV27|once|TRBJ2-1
TGTGCCAGCAGTCGCTACAATGAGCAGTTCTTC
CASSRYNEQFF
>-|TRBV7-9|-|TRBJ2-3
TGTGCCAGCAGCCAAGGGGACACCCTCACAGATACGCAGTATTTT
CASSQGDTLTDTQYF
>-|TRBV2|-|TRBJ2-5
TGTGCCAGTCGCAGGGGGGGCGGAGAGACCCAGTACTTC
CASRRGGGETQYF
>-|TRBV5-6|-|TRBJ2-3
TGTGCCAGCAGCTTGGTGGGGGATGGGGCTCTGAATACGCAGTATTTT
CASSLVGDGALNTQYF
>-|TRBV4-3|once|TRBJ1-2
TGCGCCAGCAGCCAAGTGTCTGGGGTTGGCTACACCTTC
CASSQVSGVGYTF
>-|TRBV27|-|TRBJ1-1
TGTGCCAGCAGTACCCGGCCGACCCGATGGTCGAACACTGAAGCTTTCTTT
CASSTRPTRWSNTEAFF
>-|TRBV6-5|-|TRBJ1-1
TGTGCCAGCAGTACCCAGACTGAAGCTTTCTTT
CASSTQTEAFF
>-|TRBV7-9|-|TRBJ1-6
TGTGCCAGCAGCTACGAAGGGATTTCACCCCTCCACTTT
CASSYEGISPLHF
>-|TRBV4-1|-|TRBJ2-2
TGCGCCAGCAGGCGCCTCTGGGGGCAGATCCCCGGGGAGCTGTTTTTT
CASRRLWGQIPGELFF
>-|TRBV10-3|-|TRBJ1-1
TGTGCCACACAGGGACTCACTGAAGCTTTCTTT
CATQGLTEAFF
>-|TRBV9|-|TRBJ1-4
TGTGCCAGCAGCGTAATGGCAGGAGGTGAAAAACTGTTTTTT
CASSVMAGGEKLFF
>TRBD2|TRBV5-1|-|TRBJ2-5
TGCGCCAGCAGCTTGGCGCCTAGCGGGGGGCAAGAGACCCAGTACTTC
CASSLAPSGGQETQYF
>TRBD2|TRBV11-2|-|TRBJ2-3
TGTGCCAGCAGCTTGTTCGTATCTAGCGGGTTCACAGATACGCAGTATTTT
CASSLFVSSGFTDTQYF
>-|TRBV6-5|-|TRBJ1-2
TGTGCCAGCAGTTACAATTTAAGGGGCTATGGCTACACCTTC
CASSYNLRGYGYTF
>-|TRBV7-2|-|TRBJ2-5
TGTGCCAGCAGTATCCCAGACGGGTACCGGGAGACCCAGTACTTC
CASSIPDGYRETQYF
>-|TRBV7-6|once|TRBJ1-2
TGTGCCAGCAGCTTAAGTGGGGGGGGCGTCTACTATGGCTACACCTTC
CASSLSGGGVYYGYTF
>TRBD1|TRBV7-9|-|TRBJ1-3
TGTGCCAGCCAACCCCAGACAGGGCCAGGAAACACCATATATTTT
CASQPQTGPGNTIYF
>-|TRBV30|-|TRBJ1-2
TGTGCCTGGAGTGATGAGGGGGTAATTGGCTACACCTTC
CAWSDEGVIGYTF
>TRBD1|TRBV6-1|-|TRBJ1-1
TGTGCCAGCAGCAACAGGGGAACAGAAGCTTTCTTT
CASSNRGTEAFF
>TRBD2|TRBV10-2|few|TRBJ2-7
TGCGCCAGTACCCTAGCGGGGGGCTACGAGCAGTACTTC
CASTLAGGYEQYF
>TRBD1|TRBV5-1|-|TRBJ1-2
TGCGCCAGCAGCGAGACAGGGGGCTATGGCTACACCTTC
CASSETGGYGYTF
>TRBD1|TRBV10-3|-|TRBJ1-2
TGTGCCATCAGTGAGATCACAGGGGGATCCCTATATGGCTACACCTTC
CAISEITGGSLYGYTF
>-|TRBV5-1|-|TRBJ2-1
TGCGCCAGCAGCTCCACCTACTCCTACAATGAGCAGTTCTTC
CASSSTYSYNEQFF
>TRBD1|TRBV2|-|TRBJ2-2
TGTGCCAGCACTTGGACAGGGCAATCGTCCGGGGAGCTGTTTTTT
CASTWTGQSSGELFF
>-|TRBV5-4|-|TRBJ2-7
TGTGCCAGCAGCCCCACAGGGAGTGAGTACGAGCAGTACTTC
CASSPTGSEYEQYF
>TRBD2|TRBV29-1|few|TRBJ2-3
TGCAGCGCTCGTCTCAAGCGGGGGGCAGATACGCAGTATTTT
CSARLKRGADTQYF
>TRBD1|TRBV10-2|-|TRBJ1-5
TGCGCCAGCAGCCTAGGACAGGGGGTAGGTTGGAGCAATCAGCCCCAGCATTTT
CASSLGQGVGWSNQPQHF
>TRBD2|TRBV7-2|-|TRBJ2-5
TGTGCCAGCAAGGCGGGAGTCCGGCAGTACTTC
CASKAGVRQYF